Listed here is a single T cell receptor (beta chain). The ends were cut back, 5 bases at V and 2 bases at J, with 10 bases in the middle. CDR1 MNHEY and CDR2 SMNVEV come from the germline V gene (reference sequence). The CDR3 is made up of 14 amino acids. This sample was included in a study of blood T cell repertoires in COVID-19. The wider study: Samples of COVID-19 (acute and convalescent) were obtained from the United States, Italy and Spain. Nucleic acid was either cDNA or gDNA, and it came from T cells, B-cell-depleted T cells, or PBMCs.

Original processing notes: Reference gene primers were amplified, and this amplification served to estimate nucleated cell counts. The table came from immunoSEQ multiplex PCR; TCRdb's copy has only in-frame clones and leaves some out. V and J calls and clone size come straight from that table; D and trimming were deduced from the DNA. The table records about 330,000 clones, 65% to 85% of them present only once. The rearrangement joins TRBV27 to TRBJ1-5; no clear D. The sample comprised peripheral blood. The source is a woman in her fifties or sixties with acute or convalescent COVID-19. The CDR3 DNA reads TGTGCCAGCAGTCGCCGACGGGGCAATCAGCCCCAGCATTTT. It encodes CASSRRRGNQPQHF.